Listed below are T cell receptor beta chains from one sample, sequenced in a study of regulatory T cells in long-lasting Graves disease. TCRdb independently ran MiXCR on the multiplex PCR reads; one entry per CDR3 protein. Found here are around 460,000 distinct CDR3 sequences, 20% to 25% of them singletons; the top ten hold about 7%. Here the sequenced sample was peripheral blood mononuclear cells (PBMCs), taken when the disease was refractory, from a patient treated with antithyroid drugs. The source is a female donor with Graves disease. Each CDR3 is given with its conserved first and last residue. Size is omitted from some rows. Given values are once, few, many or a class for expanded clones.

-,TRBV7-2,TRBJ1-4,CASARRGLGGKLFF
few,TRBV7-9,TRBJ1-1,CASSSRQGPNTEAFF
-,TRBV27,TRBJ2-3,CASSFPLGDTQYF
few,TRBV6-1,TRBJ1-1,CASRALGQGSSEAFF
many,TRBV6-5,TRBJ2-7,CASSYLASGSPEQYF
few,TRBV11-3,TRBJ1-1,CASSLRGGYTEAFF
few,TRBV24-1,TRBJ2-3,CATSDQRGTSTDTQYF
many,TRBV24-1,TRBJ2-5,CATSDSGLAGGETQYF
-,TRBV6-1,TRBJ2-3,CASRTTEFADTQYF
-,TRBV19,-,CASSIGVNEQFF
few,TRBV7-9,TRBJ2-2,CALGLNTGELFF
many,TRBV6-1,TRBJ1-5,CASSPLLSGNQPQHF
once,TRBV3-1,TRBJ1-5,CASSQDGSSNQPQHF
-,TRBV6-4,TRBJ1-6,CASSDSGVPSYNSPLHF
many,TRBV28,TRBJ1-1,CASSQARDAEAFF
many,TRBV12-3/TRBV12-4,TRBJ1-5,CASSPGQGVWNQPQHF
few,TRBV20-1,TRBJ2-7,CSASGRNSYEQYF
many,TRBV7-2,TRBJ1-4,CASSVDPRGGEKLFF
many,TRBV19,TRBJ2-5,CASSTDRWETQYF
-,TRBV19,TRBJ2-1,CASSIIAYNEQFF
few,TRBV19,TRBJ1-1,CASSGYWETEAFF
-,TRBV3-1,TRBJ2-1,CASSPRASYNEQFF
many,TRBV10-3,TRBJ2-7,CAIKASGGSYEQYF
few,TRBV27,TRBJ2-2,CASRSLGTGELFF
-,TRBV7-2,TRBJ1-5,CASSPGQGLNQPQHF
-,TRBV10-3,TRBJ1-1,CAISEGGTEAFF
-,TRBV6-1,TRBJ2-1,CASSPSRTSNGEQFF
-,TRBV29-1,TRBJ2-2,CSVVGGRDTGELFF
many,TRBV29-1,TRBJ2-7,CSVEEAVGADEQYF
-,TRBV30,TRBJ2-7,CAWSPTRGEQYF
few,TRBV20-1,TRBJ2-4,CSAGRDRGQAKNIQYF
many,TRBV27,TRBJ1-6,CASSRGPYNSPLHF
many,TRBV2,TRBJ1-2,CASSVGQRANYGYTF
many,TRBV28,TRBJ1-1,CASRVSSDRENTEAFF
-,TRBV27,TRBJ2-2,CASSSGAYTGELFF
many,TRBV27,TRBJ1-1,CASSLSLTGGTEAFF
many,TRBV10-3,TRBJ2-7,CAISESGLFSSYEQYF
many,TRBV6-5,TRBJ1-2,CASSYSSGYNGYTF
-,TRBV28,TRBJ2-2,CASSTVLRGRATGELFF
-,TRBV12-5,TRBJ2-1,CASGLMGGPNEQFF
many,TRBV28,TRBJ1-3,CAGGTGGIGNTIYF
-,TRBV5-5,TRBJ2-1,CASSLRGDGLNEQFF
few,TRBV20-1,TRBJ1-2,CSAGHRDGYTF
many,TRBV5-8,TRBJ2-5,CASSLGSVTYQETQYF
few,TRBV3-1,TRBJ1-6,CASSQDSPLHF
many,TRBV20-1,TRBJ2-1,CSARRGRDEQFF
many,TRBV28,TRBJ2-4,CASRPQGTGNIQYF
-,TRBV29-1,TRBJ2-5,CSVRDREVSTQYF
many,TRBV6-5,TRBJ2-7,CASSYSASTGYEQYF
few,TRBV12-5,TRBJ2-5,CASGRTRAPGEETQYF
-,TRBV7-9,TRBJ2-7,CASSGLTGIAYEQYF
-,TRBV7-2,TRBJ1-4,CASSFDWGGEKLFF
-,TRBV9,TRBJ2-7,CASSGEEGRDSYEQYF